The T cell receptor beta chain under discussion was sequenced for a study of T cell responses to AZD1222 COVID-19 vaccine. Whole-study findings and limits: Researchers report vaccine-associated CD4 TCRs spanning spike, with dominance at 160-218 and 743-854.

In the case of this clone: The antigen remains unidentified.

Method: immunoSEQ multiplex PCR; TCRdb's copy keeps in-frame clones and lacks some. This sample has roughly 120,000 clones; about 87% occur once, and the top ten carry 4% to 4.5%. The ends lost 7 bases at V and 1 base at J; junction bases unmatched: 7. Germline V lookup: CDR1 SGHRS, CDR2 YFSETQ. This CDR3 region has 14 residues. The V gene is TRBV5-1, the J gene TRBJ2-7, with 8 nucleotides matching TRBD2. The clonotype originates from an adult in good health. This material consisted of peripheral blood, taken on day 0 of AZD1222 vaccination. Here the CDR3 DNA reads TGCGCCAGCGCTCGGGGGGGGCCGTCCTACGAGCAGTACTTC. This translates into CASARGGPSYEQYF.